This T cell receptor beta chain appears in the sequencing data of a study of T cell repertoires in cytomegalovirus infection. For the study at large: Public TCR beta signatures provided an indication of both CMV infection and a matching HLA type.

The CDR3 length is 13 residues. Germline V gene lookup returns CDR1 MGHRA and CDR2 YSYEKL. Ten or more counts support this clonotype. Its antigen is not identified. The junction departs from germline at one end; a sequencing error may be responsible. Study outcomes and limitations: Dominating the ex vivo response were TCR beta clonotypes that were CMV-specific and HLA-C-restricted.

TCRdb called the reads again in MiXCR, with one record for every CDR3 protein. The repertoire holds around 350,000 distinct CDR3 sequences, with around 18% as singletons. The TCR was taken from a human donor in good health (CMV status not recorded). Some clones in this sample may be carry-over from other donors' samples. Sequencing was performed on PBMCs. The rearrangement joins TRBV4-1 to TRBJ2-4; 13 bases agree with TRBD2. For the CDR3, the DNA is TGCGCCAGCAGCTCCGGACTAGCGGGGGCCAAGGACTTC. Its translation is CASSSGLAGAKDF.